This paragraph covers one T cell receptor beta chain sequence. These data belong to a study of shared clonotypes between healthy human individuals. Repertoires were generated with immunoSEQ multiplex PCR, while TCRdb's copy carries only in-frame clones and drops some. This table has roughly 1,000,000 clones, 75% to 80% appearing once. The sequenced material came from memory CD4+ T cells from PBMCs. Subset denoted: CD45RA-negative fraction. The source of this sequence is a man aged 18-30 years in good health. Some clones in this sample may be carry-over from other donors' samples.

This CDR3 reads CASNVNRGDEQYF. The CDR3 nucleotides are TGTGCCAGCAACGTCAACAGGGGGGACGAGCAGTACTTC. The gene calls are TRBV6-1 and TRBJ2-7; 8 bases match TRBD1. V dropped 7 bases and J dropped 5; count of bases not matched to a gene: 7. The CDR3 spans 13 residues. Germline V CDR1 and CDR2: MNHNS, SASEGT.